The T cell receptor (beta chain) under discussion was sequenced for a study of CD8 T cells in ankylosing spondylitis. Whole-study findings and limits: Made up of fewer than 10 highly homologous variants, a TCR beta motif appeared characteristic of ankylosing spondylitis blood. From matched ankylosing spondylitis synovial fluid, disease-linked clones were reportedly recovered at significantly enriched levels.

This clonotype occurred many times. No antigen is known for it. With V trimmed by 3 bases and J by 4 bases, 4 bases remained unmatched. The CDR3 loop spans 13 amino acids. Looked up from germline, CDR1 is SGHRS and CDR2 is YFSETQ. Quantitative 5'-RACE with molecular barcodes was used to make the TCR beta libraries. TCRdb re-analysed the 5' RACE reads in MiXCR, keeping a single row per CDR3 protein. The sample lists some 700,000 distinct CDR3 sequences; about 20% were seen once. The genes are TRBV5-1 and TRBJ2-7; 7 bases line up with TRBD1. The source material was blood, either unsorted or a sorted T cell fraction (not recorded which). This clonotype was sampled from a male donor with ankylosing spondylitis. CDR3 sequence (DNA): TGCGCCAGCAGCTCCGACAGGGAGTACGAGCAGTACTTC. Translating it yields CASSSDREYEQYF.